These T cell receptor beta chains were read from a single sample in a study of cytomegalovirus exposure and HLA in healthy donors. Some clones are missing from TCRdb's copy, which holds only in-frame ones; the method was immunoSEQ multiplex PCR. The sample has a few hundred thousand clones, roughly four fifths seen once; the top ten hold 2%. Material for sequencing was PBMCs. Receptor source: a woman aged 40-49 years in good health and CMV-seropositive. The CDR3 runs from the conserved cysteine through the conserved F or W. Fields, in order: D gene, J gene, clone size, V gene, CDR3 DNA, CDR3 protein. The D gene is left open where the match is weak. Rows may omit the clone size; those that give it use once, few, many or a size class.

d_gene: TRBD1
j_gene: TRBJ1-2
abundance: .
v_gene: TRBV5-4
CDR3nt: TGTGCCAGCAGCCCTGATCCTGGGACAGGAAGGAACTATGGCTACACCTTC
CDR3aa: CASSPDPGTGRNYGYTF

d_gene: .
j_gene: TRBJ1-1
abundance: .
v_gene: TRBV28
CDR3nt: TGTGCCAGCAGTCGAAGACAGGCGGACACTGAAGCTTTCTTT
CDR3aa: CASSRRQADTEAFF

d_gene: TRBD2
j_gene: TRBJ2-2
abundance: once
v_gene: TRBV9
CDR3nt: TGTGCCAGCGGGATAGCGGGAGGGCCGGGCACCGGGGAGCTGTTTTTT
CDR3aa: CASGIAGGPGTGELFF

d_gene: .
j_gene: TRBJ2-2
abundance: few
v_gene: TRBV27
CDR3nt: TGTGCCAGCAGTTTCAGTGACAGGAACACCGGGGAGCTGTTTTTT
CDR3aa: CASSFSDRNTGELFF

d_gene: .
j_gene: TRBJ2-5
abundance: .
v_gene: TRBV28
CDR3nt: TGTGCCAGCAGTTTATCCCCTAGCGTAGAGACCCAGTACTTC
CDR3aa: CASSLSPSVETQYF

d_gene: .
j_gene: TRBJ2-7
abundance: .
v_gene: TRBV21-1
CDR3nt: TGTGCCAGCAGCAAAGGGTGCCTAGCGGAGGTCTCCTACGAGCAGTACTTC
CDR3aa: CASSKGCLAEVSYEQYF

d_gene: TRBD1
j_gene: TRBJ2-1
abundance: .
v_gene: TRBV18
CDR3nt: TGTGCCAGCTCACTGAATACAGGGGTCAATGAGCAGTTCTTC
CDR3aa: CASSLNTGVNEQFF

d_gene: .
j_gene: TRBJ2-7
abundance: once
v_gene: TRBV5-1
CDR3nt: TGCGCCAGCAGCTTGTCAGGGGGGAGCGCATACGAGCAGTACTTC
CDR3aa: CASSLSGGSAYEQYF

d_gene: TRBD2
j_gene: TRBJ2-7
abundance: .
v_gene: TRBV18
CDR3nt: TGTGCCAGCTCAGTATCTAGCGGGGCCTCCTACGAGCAGTACTTC
CDR3aa: CASSVSSGASYEQYF

d_gene: .
j_gene: TRBJ2-3
abundance: .
v_gene: TRBV11-3
CDR3nt: TGTGCCAGCAGCTCCCTAGAAGGGGCCGCAGATACGCAGTATTTT
CDR3aa: CASSSLEGAADTQYF

d_gene: .
j_gene: TRBJ2-2
abundance: .
v_gene: TRBV30
CDR3nt: TGTGCCTGGAGTGCGACAGGCACCGGGGAGCTGTTTTTT
CDR3aa: CAWSATGTGELFF

d_gene: .
j_gene: TRBJ1-1
abundance: .
v_gene: TRBV28
CDR3nt: TGTGCCAGCAGTTTAGGGCTGACGAACACTGAAGCTTTCTTT
CDR3aa: CASSLGLTNTEAFF

d_gene: TRBD1
j_gene: TRBJ1-1
abundance: .
v_gene: TRBV2
CDR3nt: TGTGCCAGCAGTCTGACAGGGGGCAACGATGAAGCTTTCTTT
CDR3aa: CASSLTGGNDEAFF

d_gene: TRBD1
j_gene: TRBJ1-1
abundance: .
v_gene: TRBV29-1
CDR3nt: TGCAGCGTCTACGGACAGGCGAACACTGAAGCTTTCTTT
CDR3aa: CSVYGQANTEAFF

d_gene: TRBD2
j_gene: TRBJ2-3
abundance: once
v_gene: TRBV29-1
CDR3nt: TGCAGCGTTGAACCGCTAGCGGAGCCCACAGATACGCAGTATTTT
CDR3aa: CSVEPLAEPTDTQYF

d_gene: .
j_gene: TRBJ2-7
abundance: .
v_gene: TRBV13
CDR3nt: TGTGCCAGCCTCATTTGGGGCCTCGAGCAGTACTTC
CDR3aa: CASLIWGLEQYF

d_gene: .
j_gene: TRBJ2-5
abundance: .
v_gene: TRBV2
CDR3nt: TGTGCCAGCAGCTCCTCCCCTAGCCAGGAGACCCAGTACTTC
CDR3aa: CASSSSPSQETQYF

d_gene: .
j_gene: TRBJ1-2
abundance: .
v_gene: TRBV30
CDR3nt: TGTGCCTGGAGTGGATATGAGGGTTCGAGGGGCTACACCTTC
CDR3aa: CAWSGYEGSRGYTF

d_gene: TRBD1
j_gene: TRBJ2-1
abundance: .
v_gene: TRBV27
CDR3nt: TGTGCCAGCAGTTTAGGGGTGGGCACAGGGGGCCATGAGCAGTTCTTC
CDR3aa: CASSLGVGTGGHEQFF

d_gene: .
j_gene: TRBJ2-7
abundance: .
v_gene: TRBV7-9
CDR3nt: TGTGCCAGCAGCTTTGCCGGGGGGCTCTACGAGCAGTACTTC
CDR3aa: CASSFAGGLYEQYF

d_gene: .
j_gene: TRBJ1-5
abundance: .
v_gene: TRBV19
CDR3nt: TGTGCCAGTAGTGGCCGAGCGGGGGCTGTGGGACAGCCCCAGCATTTT
CDR3aa: CASSGRAGAVGQPQHF

d_gene: .
j_gene: TRBJ2-7
abundance: .
v_gene: TRBV5-5
CDR3nt: TGTGCCAGCAGCCGTCGGGAATCCTACGAGCAGTACTTC
CDR3aa: CASSRRESYEQYF

d_gene: TRBD1
j_gene: TRBJ1-2
abundance: once
v_gene: TRBV19
CDR3nt: TGTGCCAGTGGAGTGACAGGGGACGGTAGCTATGGCTACACCTTC
CDR3aa: CASGVTGDGSYGYTF

d_gene: .
j_gene: TRBJ1-5
abundance: .
v_gene: TRBV2
CDR3nt: TGTGCCAGCAGTGCCGACGGGGGGGCAAATCAGCCCCAGCATTTT
CDR3aa: CASSADGGANQPQHF

d_gene: TRBD1
j_gene: TRBJ1-1
abundance: .
v_gene: TRBV6-1
CDR3nt: TGTGCCAGCAGTGTCGCCGGGACAGGGGGCGAGAGGAACACTGAAGCTTTCTTT
CDR3aa: CASSVAGTGGERNTEAFF

d_gene: .
j_gene: TRBJ1-1
abundance: .
v_gene: TRBV11-2
CDR3nt: TGTGCCAGCAGCCTGGACAGGAACACTGAAGCTTTCTTT
CDR3aa: CASSLDRNTEAFF

d_gene: TRBD2
j_gene: TRBJ2-7
abundance: few
v_gene: TRBV7-6
CDR3nt: TGTGCCAGCAGGGGGACTAGCGGGATTGGCGAGCAGTACTTC
CDR3aa: CASRGTSGIGEQYF

d_gene: TRBD1
j_gene: TRBJ2-7
abundance: .
v_gene: TRBV27
CDR3nt: TGTGCCAGCTCAGGGGACAGGAGCTCCTACGAGCAGTACTTC
CDR3aa: CASSGDRSSYEQYF

d_gene: TRBD2
j_gene: TRBJ2-7
abundance: .
v_gene: TRBV5-6
CDR3nt: TGTGCCAGCAGCTTAGGACTAGCGGGAGTTTTCGAGCAGTACTTC
CDR3aa: CASSLGLAGVFEQYF

d_gene: TRBD1
j_gene: TRBJ2-7
abundance: .
v_gene: TRBV15
CDR3nt: TGTGCCACCAGCAGAGATTTAAGCCGGGACAGGCCCTACGAGCAGTACTTC
CDR3aa: CATSRDLSRDRPYEQYF

d_gene: TRBD2
j_gene: TRBJ2-7
abundance: .
v_gene: TRBV7-8
CDR3nt: TGTGCCAGCAGCTTAGAGATTGGACTAGCGGGCTACGAGCAGTACTTC
CDR3aa: CASSLEIGLAGYEQYF

d_gene: TRBD1
j_gene: TRBJ2-2
abundance: .
v_gene: TRBV7-6
CDR3nt: TGTGCCAGCAGCACACCGACAGGGATGAACACCGGGGAGCTGTTTTTT
CDR3aa: CASSTPTGMNTGELFF

d_gene: TRBD1
j_gene: TRBJ2-2
abundance: .
v_gene: TRBV7-3
CDR3nt: TGTGCCAGCAGCTTCGAAGGGGGACAGTACACCGGGGAGCTGTTTTTT
CDR3aa: CASSFEGGQYTGELFF

d_gene: .
j_gene: TRBJ2-2
abundance: .
v_gene: TRBV9
CDR3nt: TGTGCCAGCAGCGCCAGCGGGTTGGGCACCGGGGAGCTGTTTTTT
CDR3aa: CASSASGLGTGELFF

d_gene: .
j_gene: TRBJ1-5
abundance: .
v_gene: TRBV29-1
CDR3nt: TGCAGCGCTCAGACAGCATCAGGTCAGCCCCAGCATTTT
CDR3aa: CSAQTASGQPQHF

d_gene: .
j_gene: TRBJ1-2
abundance: .
v_gene: TRBV14
CDR3nt: TGTGCCAGCAGCTCAAACAGCTATGGCTACACCTTC
CDR3aa: CASSSNSYGYTF

d_gene: .
j_gene: TRBJ1-1
abundance: .
v_gene: TRBV12-2
CDR3nt: TGTGCAAGTCGCTTGGGACAGGGACATGTCAGCACTGAAGCTTTCTTT
CDR3aa: CASRLGQGHVSTEAFF

d_gene: TRBD2
j_gene: TRBJ2-3
abundance: .
v_gene: TRBV14
CDR3nt: TGTGCCAGCAGCCGGACTAGCGGGAGCACAGATACGCAGTATTTT
CDR3aa: CASSRTSGSTDTQYF

d_gene: TRBD1
j_gene: TRBJ1-6
abundance: .
v_gene: TRBV9
CDR3nt: TGTGCCAGCAGCTCGACAGGGGGTAATTCACCCCTCCACTTT
CDR3aa: CASSSTGGNSPLHF

d_gene: .
j_gene: TRBJ2-7
abundance: .
v_gene: TRBV5-1
CDR3nt: TGCGCCAGCAGCATCACGGCGGGCTCCTACGAGCAGTACTTC
CDR3aa: CASSITAGSYEQYF

d_gene: .
j_gene: TRBJ1-4
abundance: .
v_gene: TRBV19
CDR3nt: TGTGCCAGTAGCGTTGAGTTGGAAAAACTGTTTTTT
CDR3aa: CASSVELEKLFF

d_gene: TRBD1
j_gene: TRBJ1-2
abundance: .
v_gene: TRBV18
CDR3nt: TGTGCCAGCTCACCACCTCGACAGGGGGCAGCGAATGGCTACACCTTC
CDR3aa: CASSPPRQGAANGYTF

d_gene: .
j_gene: TRBJ1-4
abundance: .
v_gene: TRBV15
CDR3nt: TGTGCCACCAGCAGCTTACAGGTCGGAGGGGAAAAACTGTTTTTT
CDR3aa: CATSSLQVGGEKLFF

d_gene: .
j_gene: TRBJ1-6
abundance: .
v_gene: TRBV6-1
CDR3nt: TGTGCCAGCAGTGAATTCCTCTATAATTCACCCCTCCACTTT
CDR3aa: CASSEFLYNSPLHF

d_gene: .
j_gene: TRBJ2-5
abundance: .
v_gene: TRBV10-3
CDR3nt: TGTGCCATCAGTGCGCCAAACTTCCAAGAGACCCAGTACTTC
CDR3aa: CAISAPNFQETQYF

d_gene: .
j_gene: TRBJ1-2
abundance: .
v_gene: TRBV5-4
CDR3nt: TGTGCCAGCAGCTTGGAAGAGGGCAGGGGCGCCTATGGCTACACCTTC
CDR3aa: CASSLEEGRGAYGYTF

d_gene: TRBD2
j_gene: TRBJ2-1
abundance: .
v_gene: TRBV7-9
CDR3nt: TGTGCCAGCAGCTTAGAGAGCGGGAGGGCAGATGAGCAGTTCTTC
CDR3aa: CASSLESGRADEQFF

d_gene: .
j_gene: TRBJ2-5
abundance: .
v_gene: TRBV9
CDR3nt: TGTGCCAGCAGCGTAGCTAGGGGCGAGACCCAGTACTTC
CDR3aa: CASSVARGETQYF

d_gene: TRBD1
j_gene: TRBJ2-3
abundance: .
v_gene: TRBV28
CDR3nt: TGTGCCAGCACCCCGGGACAGCCTTCTAATACGCAGTATTTT
CDR3aa: CASTPGQPSNTQYF

d_gene: .
j_gene: TRBJ2-1
abundance: .
v_gene: TRBV19
CDR3nt: TGTGCCAGTAGTATCGGACAACGGGAGCAGTTCTTC
CDR3aa: CASSIGQREQFF

d_gene: .
j_gene: TRBJ2-6
abundance: .
v_gene: TRBV28
CDR3nt: TGTGCCAGCACCGCCGAGGTCTCTGGGGCCAACGTCCTGACTTTC
CDR3aa: CASTAEVSGANVLTF

d_gene: .
j_gene: TRBJ1-4
abundance: few
v_gene: TRBV19
CDR3nt: TGTGCCAGTAAGTGGAGGGGATCTGCAACTAATGAAAAACTGTTTTTT
CDR3aa: CASKWRGSATNEKLFF

d_gene: TRBD1
j_gene: TRBJ2-7
abundance: .
v_gene: TRBV4-3
CDR3nt: TGCGCCAGCAGCCGCGGCGGGCAGGGGGCAAGGGGGTACGAGCAGTACTTC
CDR3aa: CASSRGGQGARGYEQYF

d_gene: .
j_gene: TRBJ2-1
abundance: .
v_gene: TRBV7-2
CDR3nt: TGTGCCAGCAGCTCTAGGACGGACAAAAGAAAAAATGAGCAGTTCTTC
CDR3aa: CASSSRTDKRKNEQFF